These T cell receptor beta chains were read from a single sample in a study of metastatic and nonmetastatic thyroid tumors. From the PCR reads, TCRdb re-called clones with MiXCR. The profile shows around 22,000 clones, roughly 18% of them singletons. Sequencing input: blood. The receptors shown here come from a male donor with papillary thyroid cancer or a benign thyroid nodule (not recorded which). Some clones in this sample may be carry-over from other donors' samples. The CDR3 runs from the conserved cysteine through the conserved F or W. A D gene is named only where the DNA matches it firmly.

cdr3_aa	j_call	v_call	d_call	cdr3_length
CAWSFMSTGELFF	TRBJ2-2	TRBV30	-	13
CASSAGPYNSPLRF	TRBJ1-6	TRBV12-5	-	14
CASSPDGGRGCSGYTF	TRBJ1-2	TRBV3-1	TRBD1	16
CASSQDLAGGADTQYF	TRBJ2-3	TRBV4-2	TRBD2	16
CASSPRVGQNYGYTF	TRBJ1-2	TRBV9	-	15
CASSSEVGPLDTQYF	TRBJ2-3	TRBV9	-	15
CASILAIGSSYEQFF	TRBJ2-1	TRBV5-1	-	15
CSVQSGTQEAEYF	TRBJ2-5	TRBV20-1	-	13
CASSQGSRETQYF	TRBJ2-5	TRBV6-1	-	13
CASSLFAANTGELFF	TRBJ2-2	TRBV5-1	-	15
CASSGTSGKGYNEQFF	TRBJ2-1	TRBV12-3/TRBV12-4	TRBD2	16
CSARDSGTGGRYGYTF	TRBJ1-2	TRBV20-1	TRBD1	16